This T cell receptor (beta chain) was sequenced for a study of CD8 T cells in ankylosing spondylitis. Study-wide results and caveats: There was a TCR beta motif, made of fewer than 10 highly homologous variants, that appeared characteristic of ankylosing spondylitis blood. Researchers reportedly found disease-linked clones significantly enriched in matched ankylosing spondylitis synovial fluid.

TCRdb re-derived calls from the 5' RACE reads in MiXCR, one entry per CDR3 protein. Here the sample spans roughly 230,000 distinct CDR3 sequences, under 20% being singletons. V was shortened by 1 base and J by 4 bases, with 15 bases between the two germline ends. CDR3 length equals 15 residues. The germline gives CDR1 SGHDT, CDR2 YYEEEE. Of note for this clonotype: Antigen: not known.

The sample taken for sequencing was blood, either unsorted or a sorted T cell fraction (not recorded which). This clonotype was obtained from a male donor with ankylosing spondylitis or in good health (not recorded which). V gene TRBV5-6 combines with J gene TRBJ2-7, with D unclear. The CDR3 reads CASSLRAGDQYEQYF. For the CDR3, the DNA is TGTGCCAGCAGCTTGAGGGCAGGAGATCAATACGAGCAGTACTTC.